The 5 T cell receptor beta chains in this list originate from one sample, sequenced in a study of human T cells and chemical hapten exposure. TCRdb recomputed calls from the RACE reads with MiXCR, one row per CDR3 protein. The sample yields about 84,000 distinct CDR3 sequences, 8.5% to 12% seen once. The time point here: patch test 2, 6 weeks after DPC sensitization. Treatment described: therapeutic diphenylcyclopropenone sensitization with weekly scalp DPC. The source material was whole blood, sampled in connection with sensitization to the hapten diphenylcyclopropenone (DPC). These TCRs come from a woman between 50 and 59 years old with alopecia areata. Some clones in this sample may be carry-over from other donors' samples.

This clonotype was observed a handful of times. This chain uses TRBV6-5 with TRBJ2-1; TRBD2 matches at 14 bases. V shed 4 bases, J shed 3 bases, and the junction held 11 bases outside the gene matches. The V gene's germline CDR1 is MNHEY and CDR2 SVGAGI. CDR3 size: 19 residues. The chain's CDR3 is CASSFDSGTSGSYYNEQFF. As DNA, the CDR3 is TGTGCCAGCAGTTTCGATTCCGGGACTAGCGGGAGCTACTACAATGAGCAGTTCTTC.

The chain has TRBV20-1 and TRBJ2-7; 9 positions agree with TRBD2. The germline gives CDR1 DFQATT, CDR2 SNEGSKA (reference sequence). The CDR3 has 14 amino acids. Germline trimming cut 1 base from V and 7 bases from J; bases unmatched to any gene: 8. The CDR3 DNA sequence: TGCAGTGCTAGAGCTGAGACTAGCGGCAGAGAGCAGTACTTC. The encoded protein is CSARAETSGREQYF.

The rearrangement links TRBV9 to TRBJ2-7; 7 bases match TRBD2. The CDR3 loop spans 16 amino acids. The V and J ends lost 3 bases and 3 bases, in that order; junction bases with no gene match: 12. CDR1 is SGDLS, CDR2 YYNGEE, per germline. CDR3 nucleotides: TGTGCCAGCAGCGCGAGAAGGGCTAGCGGACTCTACGAGCAGTACTTC. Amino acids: CASSARRASGLYEQYF.

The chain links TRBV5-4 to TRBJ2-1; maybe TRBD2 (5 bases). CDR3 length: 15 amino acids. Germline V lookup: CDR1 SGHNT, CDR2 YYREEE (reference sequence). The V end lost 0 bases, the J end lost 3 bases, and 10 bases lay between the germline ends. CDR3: CASSLGELGYNEQFF. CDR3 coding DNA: TGTGCCAGCAGCTTGGGGGAGCTGGGCTACAATGAGCAGTTCTTC.

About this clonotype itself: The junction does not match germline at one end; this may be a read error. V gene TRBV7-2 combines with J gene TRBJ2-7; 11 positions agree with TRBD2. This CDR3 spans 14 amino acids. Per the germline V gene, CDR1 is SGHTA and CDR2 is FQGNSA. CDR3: CACSPTSGSHEQYF. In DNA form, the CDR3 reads TGTGCCTGCAGCCCAACTAGCGGGAGTCACGAGCAGTACTTC. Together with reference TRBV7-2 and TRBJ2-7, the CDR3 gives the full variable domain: GAGVSQSPSNKVTEKGKDVELRCDPISGHTALYWYRQSLGQGLEFLIYFQGNSAPDKSGLPSDRFSAERTGGSVSTLTIQRTQQEDSAVYLCACSPTSGSHEQYFGPGTRLTVT.